This entry features one T cell receptor beta chain sequence. The record originates from a study of control samples from healthy donors and cancer patients. Produced via immunoSEQ multiplex PCR; TCRdb's table is partial and in-frame only. The sample shows some 150,000 clones, around 94% of them seen only once. This CDR3 is built from 14 residues. Germline V lookup: CDR1 MNHNS, CDR2 SASEGT. V was pared by 2 bases and J by 5 bases, with 10 bases between. Specimen: PBMCs. The chain has TRBV6-1 and TRBJ2-1, with D perhaps TRBD2 (5 bases). This receptor was obtained from a man in his sixties with colorectal cancer. As DNA, the CDR3 is TGTGCCAGCAGTGAACCAGGACTCAACAATGAGCAGTTCTTC. Amino acid sequence: CASSEPGLNNEQFF.